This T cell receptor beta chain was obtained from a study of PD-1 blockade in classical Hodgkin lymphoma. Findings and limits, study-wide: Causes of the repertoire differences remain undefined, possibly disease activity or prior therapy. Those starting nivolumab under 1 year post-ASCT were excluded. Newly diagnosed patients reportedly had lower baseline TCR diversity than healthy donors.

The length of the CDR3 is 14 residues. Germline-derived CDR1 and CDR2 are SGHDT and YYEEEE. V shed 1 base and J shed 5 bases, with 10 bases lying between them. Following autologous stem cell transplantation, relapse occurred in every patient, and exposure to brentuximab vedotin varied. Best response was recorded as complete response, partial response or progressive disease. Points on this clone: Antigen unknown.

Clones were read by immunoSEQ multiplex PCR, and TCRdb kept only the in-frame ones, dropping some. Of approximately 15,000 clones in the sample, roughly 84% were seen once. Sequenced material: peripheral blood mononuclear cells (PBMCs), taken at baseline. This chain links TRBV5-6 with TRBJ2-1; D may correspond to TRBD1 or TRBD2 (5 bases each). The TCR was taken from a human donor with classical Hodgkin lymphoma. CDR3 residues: CASSLPGDDNEQFF. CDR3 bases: TGTGCCAGCAGCTTGCCCGGGGACGACAATGAGCAGTTCTTC.